This TCR beta chain emerged from a study of blood T cell repertoires in COVID-19. Before being deemed recovered, Cohort 3 donors had two negative PCRs, clearance, or symptom resolution. Trimming stripped 8 bases from V and 5 bases from J, with 12 bases between. The CDR3 covers 12 residues. CDR1 MDHEN and CDR2 SYDVKM come from the germline V gene. Under the authors' procedure: Reference gene primers were amplified, and this amplification served to estimate nucleated cell counts. TCRdb's copy holds only in-frame clones and misses some; the assay was immunoSEQ multiplex PCR. V and J calls and clone size are given by that table; D and trimming were obtained from the DNA. The table lists approximately 270,000 clones, roughly 91% of them singletons, with around 1.9% in the top ten.

This sequence originates from a woman aged 60-70 years who had recovered from COVID-19. The chain is built from TRBV28 and TRBJ1-1; TRBD1 is a possible D gene (6 bases). Sample: PBMCs or T cells enriched from blood (not recorded which). CDR3 amino acids: CASFEGGTEAFF. For the CDR3, the DNA is TGTGCCAGCTTCGAAGGGGGTACTGAAGCTTTCTTT.